A single T cell receptor beta chain is shown here with its context. This receptor's antigen is unknown. No base-level quality is on record; no much larger clone is a single base apart. The germline V end is reduced by 0 bases and the J end by 7 bases; junction bases left unmatched: 2. Measured from the cysteine to the phenylalanine, the CDR3 is 14 residues long. Of the read, only the CDR3 DNA is kept; its 42 bases are in frame from base 1. The germline V gene provides CDR1 SGHRS and CDR2 YFSETQ. The data were taken from a study of radiotherapy plus CTLA-4 blockade in lung cancer (dated by TCRdb to 2016 to 2019). Describing the broader study: Objective responses occurred in roughly a sixth of enrolled patients, and around 30% achieved disease control.

The study evaluated CTLA-4 blockade (ipilimumab) given together with focal radiation therapy in patients who had chemo-refractory metastatic non-small-cell lung cancer. Library method: the immunoSEQ multiplex PCR assay. TCRdb mirrors the immuneACCESS table, restricted to in-frame sequences. Some clones are absent from its copies; in checked studies, under half trace to an unresolved V gene, and the reason for the others is unknown. In all, the sample holds over 100,000 clones, and over 65% of those were seen once. The ten largest clones add up to 3% to 4% of the sample. Broad study findings and their caveats: After treatment with radiotherapy and ipilimumab, TCR clones that came from tumors expanded in the peripheral blood. The strongest predictors of response were reported to be early dynamic shifts in blood T cell clones along with a rise in serum interferon-beta following radiation.

The specimen was peripheral blood, collected from a patient treated with radiotherapy plus ipilimumab. The receptor comes from a human donor with non-small cell lung cancer that progressed on radiotherapy plus ipilimumab. Some clones in this sample may be carry-over from other donors' samples. The chain is made from TRBV5-1 and TRBJ1-2; TRBD1 matches 11 bases in the middle. The nucleotide sequence is TGCGCCAGCAGCTTGGGGACAGGGGGCTTTGGCTACACCTTC. The resulting protein is CASSLGTGGFGYTF.